This TCR beta chain was documented in a study of T cell responses to AZD1222 COVID-19 vaccine. Concerning this clone itself: Its specificity is unknown.

Regarding the study as a whole: The study sampled repertoires only after the peak T cell response. In a largely white British group with more females than males, clonal diversity was possibly underestimated.

The CDR3 runs to 11 residues. Germline V lookup: CDR1 DFQATT, CDR2 SNEGSKA (reference sequence). Deletions cut 6 bases from V and 12 bases from J, with 17 bases between. The assay was immunoSEQ multiplex PCR, and TCRdb's table has in-frame clones only and misses some. The table records 120,000 to 150,000 clones, about 91% of them present only once. The material sequenced was peripheral blood, taken on day 0 of MenACWY control vaccination. This TCR was recovered from an adult in good health. This sequence joins TRBV20-1 and TRBJ1-2; a possible D gene is TRBD1 (6 bases). CDR3 loop: CSASYRVSHTF. The CDR3 DNA sequence: TGCAGTGCCTCATACAGGGTCAGCCACACCTTC.